This TCR beta chain was sequenced during a study of T-cell reconstitution after alpha-beta-depleted transplantation in children. The authors prepared the TCRbeta library with unique molecular identifiers. Each CDR3 protein gets one entry after TCRdb re-called the PCR reads with MiXCR. Altogether some 500,000 distinct CDR3 sequences are present, about 31% being singletons, with the ten largest covering approximately 2.3%. The CDR3 is 15 amino acids. Germline-derived CDR1 and CDR2 are MDHEN and SYDVKM. V gave up 5 bases and J gave up 0 bases, with 11 bases separating them. The sequence derives from a human donor who donated a stem cell graft to a child with aplastic anemia. This chain joins TRBV28 and TRBJ1-3; D is uncertain. Sequenced here: PBMCs from the stem cell graft donor, sampled from the stem cell graft. The CDR3, as DNA: TGTGCCAGCAGTCCAACTGAGTTCTCTGGAAACACCATATATTTT. It is translated as CASSPTEFSGNTIYF. Looking up the rest from reference TRBV28 and TRBJ1-3 gives the full variable domain: DVKVTQSSRYLVKRTGEKVFLECVQDMDHENMFWYRQDPGLGLRLIYFSYDVKMKEKGDIPEGYSVSREKKERFSLILESASTNQTSMYLCASSPTEFSGNTIYFGEGSWLTVV.